These T cell receptor beta chains were read from a single sample in a study of spatial heterogeneity in lung cancer. Each CDR3 protein is one row after TCRdb ran MiXCR on the 5' RACE reads. Among around 1,700 distinct CDR3 sequences listed, approximately 5% were seen once. This sample comprised lung tumor tissue, obtained at surgery. The origin of the receptors is a male donor with early-stage non-small cell lung cancer. CDR3s include the opening cysteine and the closing phenylalanine or tryptophan. D genes are given only for firm matches. Expanded clones are given a class, and other clones once, few, many or no size at all.

d_gene,v_gene,j_gene,abundance,CDR3nt,CDR3aa
TRBD1,TRBV5-4,TRBJ1-1,medium-sized,TGTGCCAGCAGCTTACAGGGGAGCACTGAAGCTTTCTTT,CASSLQGSTEAFF
.,TRBV20-1,TRBJ1-5,few,TGCAGTGCTAGAGTCGCCGCAGCTTATAGCAATCAGCCCCAGCATTTT,CSARVAAAYSNQPQHF
TRBD1,TRBV28,TRBJ1-2,medium-sized,TGTGCCAGCAGTTCTTGGACAGGGGGAAGCTATGGCTACACCTTC,CASSSWTGGSYGYTF
.,TRBV29-1,TRBJ1-2,medium-sized,TGCAGCGTTGACCAAAGAACGGGGGGAAACTATGGCTACACCTTC,CSVDQRTGGNYGYTF
TRBD2,TRBV12-3/TRBV12-4,TRBJ2-3,medium-sized,TGTGCCAGCAGGATCGGGGGGTACACAGATACGCAGTATTTT,CASRIGGYTDTQYF
TRBD1,TRBV7-1,TRBJ2-6,few,TGTGCCAGCAGCTCGACAGGGTTAAGGTCTGGGGCCAACGTCCTGACTTTC,CASSSTGLRSGANVLTF
TRBD1,TRBV7-8,TRBJ1-5,medium-sized,TGTGCCAGCAGCTTCCGGGACAGAGATAATCAGCCCCAGCATTTT,CASSFRDRDNQPQHF
.,TRBV7-2,TRBJ2-7,large,TGTGCCAGCAGCCCCCGGTCGCTGGGAGGCGAGCAGTACTTC,CASSPRSLGGEQYF
TRBD2,TRBV7-2,TRBJ2-5,medium-sized,TGTGCCAGCAGCCCCCACCGGGGGGGGACGCAAGAGACCCAGTACTTC,CASSPHRGGTQETQYF
.,TRBV6-1,TRBJ2-5,medium-sized,TGTGCCAGCAGTGAGCTGCGGGGAGAGACCCAGTACTTC,CASSELRGETQYF
.,TRBV7-9,TRBJ2-5,medium-sized,TGTGCCAGCAGCTTAGCGGGTCGGTCCGGGTTTGAGACCCAGTACTTC,CASSLAGRSGFETQYF
.,TRBV18,TRBJ2-2,large,TGTGCCAGCTCACCAACGGCCCGGGAGCTGTTTTTT,CASSPTARELFF
TRBD2,TRBV5-1,TRBJ2-3,medium-sized,TGCGCCAGCAGCTTAGGCGGGGGAGGCGATACGCAGTATTTT,CASSLGGGGDTQYF
.,TRBV20-1,TRBJ2-5,.,TGCAGTGCTAGAGGCTCACAGGGAGTTGGGACCCAGTACTTC,CSARGSQGVGTQYF
TRBD1,TRBV19,TRBJ2-1,medium-sized,TGTGCCAGTAGTGACGAGGGGGCGAGGTACAATGAGCAGTTCTTC,CASSDEGARYNEQFF
TRBD1,TRBV5-6,TRBJ1-2,.,TGTGCCAGCAGCTCCACCCGACAGGGGGCGGGAAACTATGGCTACACCTTC,CASSSTRQGAGNYGYTF
.,TRBV27,TRBJ2-3,large,TGTGCCAGCGGGTTCTACACAGATACGCAGTATTTT,CASGFYTDTQYF
TRBD1,TRBV6-2/TRBV6-3,TRBJ2-1,medium-sized,TGTGCCAGCAGTTACTCTCCATCTCCTGGACAGGACAGCTCCTACAATGAGCAGTTCTTC,CASSYSPSPGQDSSYNEQFF
TRBD2,TRBV6-2/TRBV6-3,TRBJ2-3,.,TGTGCCAGCAGTTACTCGACTAGCGGCACAGATACGCAGTATTTT,CASSYSTSGTDTQYF
TRBD2,TRBV27,TRBJ2-5,large,TGTGCCAGCAGTTTCCGGACTAGCGGGGGGGCAGAGACCCAGTACTTC,CASSFRTSGGAETQYF
TRBD1,TRBV6-5,TRBJ2-7,medium-sized,TGTGCCAGCAGCTGGGACGACAGGGGGGGGGAGGAGCAGTACTTC,CASSWDDRGGEEQYF
.,TRBV9,TRBJ1-2,medium-sized,TGTGCCAGCAGCCCTGGGAAAGGGACTCTCCCACACTATGGCTACACCTTC,CASSPGKGTLPHYGYTF
.,TRBV30,TRBJ1-1,medium-sized,TGTGCCTGGAGTGTAAGGAGGGTAAACACTGAAGCTTTCTTT,CAWSVRRVNTEAFF
.,TRBV2,TRBJ1-1,medium-sized,TGTGCCATCCAGGGCTTTCGAGGCACTGAAGCTTTCTTT,CAIQGFRGTEAFF
.,TRBV7-2,TRBJ1-3,many,TGTGCCAGCAGCTTAACCATTTCTGGAAACACCATATATTTT,CASSLTISGNTIYF
TRBD1,TRBV7-2,TRBJ1-5,medium-sized,TGTGCCAGCAGCTCAGAACAGGGGGAGGATCAGCCCCAGCATTTT,CASSSEQGEDQPQHF
TRBD1,TRBV29-1,TRBJ1-1,.,TGCAGCGCCGGACAGGGGGCGGGCACTGAAGCTTTCTTT,CSAGQGAGTEAFF
TRBD2,TRBV7-2,TRBJ2-2,medium-sized,TGTGCCAGCAGCTCCCCACGACATAGCGGGGGGTTTTCGGGGGAGCTGTTTTTT,CASSSPRHSGGFSGELFF
.,TRBV2,TRBJ2-2,many,TGTGCCAGCAGTGAATCTAACACCGGGGAGCTGTTTTTT,CASSESNTGELFF
TRBD2,TRBV12-3/TRBV12-4,TRBJ2-1,medium-sized,TGTGCCAGCAGTTTCGGCCTAGCGGGGGCCCGGAGGTTCTTC,CASSFGLAGARRFF
.,TRBV6-5,TRBJ1-1,medium-sized,TGTGCCAGCAGTTACTCGGGGGCGTCGGACACTGAAGCTTTCTTT,CASSYSGASDTEAFF
TRBD1,TRBV6-5,TRBJ2-2,medium-sized,TGTGCCAGCACTTTACAGGGGGCGTCGGGCACCGGGGAGCTGTTTTTT,CASTLQGASGTGELFF
TRBD2,TRBV7-2,TRBJ2-5,medium-sized,TGTGCCAGCAGCCCGTCGGGAGGGCATAGGACCCAGTACTTC,CASSPSGGHRTQYF
.,TRBV6-2/TRBV6-3,TRBJ2-4,medium-sized,TGTGCCAGCAGTGCCCAGGGAGGAAACATTCAGTACTTC,CASSAQGGNIQYF
TRBD1,TRBV7-2,TRBJ1-1,few,TGTGCCAGCAGCTCCCGACAGGGACCGAACACTGAAGCTTTCTTT,CASSSRQGPNTEAFF
TRBD1,TRBV6-6,TRBJ2-7,medium-sized,TGTGCCAGCAGTCCGACTTGGACAGGGGTCTACGAGCAGTACTTC,CASSPTWTGVYEQYF
.,TRBV5-6,TRBJ2-7,medium-sized,TGTGCCAGCAGCTCGACAGTTCTCGAGCAGTACTTC,CASSSTVLEQYF
.,TRBV10-3,TRBJ2-3,large,TGTGCCAGGACCGGGACGCCCCGCACAGATACGCAGTATTTT,CARTGTPRTDTQYF
TRBD2,TRBV5-1,TRBJ2-2,medium-sized,TGCGCCACCCAAGCGGGGGCTGGAAACACCGGGGAGCTGTTTTTT,CATQAGAGNTGELFF
.,TRBV7-2,TRBJ1-2,medium-sized,TGTGCCAGCAGCCCAGAGGGTAGGGGGTACAACTATGGCTACACCTTC,CASSPEGRGYNYGYTF
TRBD1,TRBV5-6,TRBJ1-5,many,TGTGCCAGCAGCCTCCGGGACAGGGGGAATCAGTCCCAGCATTTT,CASSLRDRGNQSQHF
.,TRBV5-6,TRBJ2-5,large,TGTGCCAGCAGCTTGTGGGACCCCGTGGAGACCCAGTACTTC,CASSLWDPVETQYF
.,TRBV12-3/TRBV12-4,TRBJ2-7,medium-sized,TGTGCCAGCAGCAACAGTGCGTCCTACGAGCAGTACTTC,CASSNSASYEQYF
TRBD1,TRBV7-2,TRBJ2-1,many,TGTGCCAGCAGCTTAGTAGGACAGGGGAGAGATGAGCAGTTCTTC,CASSLVGQGRDEQFF
TRBD2,TRBV6-2/TRBV6-3,TRBJ2-5,large,TGTGCCAGCATCCCCCGCGGGGGGGCAAAGACCCAGTACTTC,CASIPRGGAKTQYF
TRBD2,TRBV9,TRBJ2-7,medium-sized,TGTGCCAGCGGGGGGGACGAGCAGTACTTC,CASGGDEQYF
.,TRBV12-3/TRBV12-4,TRBJ1-1,few,TGTGCCAGCAGTGCCCGGATTCCGGACACTGAAGCTTTCTTT,CASSARIPDTEAFF
TRBD1,TRBV7-2,TRBJ1-6,medium-sized,TGTGCCAGCACCATCCGGGACAGCTATAATTCACCCCTCCACTTT,CASTIRDSYNSPLHF
TRBD1,TRBV6-1,TRBJ1-1,large,TGTGCCAGCAGTGAAGCCCCGACAGGGACGCTCGAAGTTTTCTTT,CASSEAPTGTLEVFF
.,TRBV6-1,TRBJ2-1,medium-sized,TGTGCCAGCAGTGACGGGGGCCAATCTTACTACAATGAGCAGTTCTTC,CASSDGGQSYYNEQFF
.,TRBV2,TRBJ2-3,medium-sized,TGTGCCAGCAGTCCGGGTACCTCTAGCACAGATACGCAGTATTTT,CASSPGTSSTDTQYF
.,TRBV14,TRBJ1-4,medium-sized,TGTGCCAGCAGCCAAGTGGCAGGGCCATATAAAAAACTGTTTTTT,CASSQVAGPYKKLFF
.,TRBV27,TRBJ2-3,.,TGTGCCAGCAGTTTATTGAAGGGTCGGCCGGATACGCAGTATTTT,CASSLLKGRPDTQYF